What follows are 12 T cell receptor beta chains derived from one specimen sequenced in a study of glioma-infiltrating T cells after dendritic cell vaccination. Here immunoSEQ multiplex PCR was the method, and the copy in TCRdb shows in-frame clones only, minus some. The profile covers about 99,000 clones, with 81% appearing a single time and more than 10% taken by the ten largest. Material: blood, obtained before dendritic cell vaccination. Receptor source: a human donor with glioblastoma.

The chain joins TRBV11-3 to TRBJ2-7; TRBD1 agrees at 11 bases. Germline lookup yields CDR1 SGHNT and CDR2 YENEEA. The CDR3 is 15 residues long. V was clipped by 10 bases and J by 3 bases; unmatched bases: 11. The CDR3: CAIRNSGTGGYEQYF. DNA of the CDR3: TGTGCCATCAGAAATTCCGGGACAGGGGGCTACGAGCAGTACTTC.

This chain joins TRBV7-9 and TRBJ2-3; 8 bases agree with TRBD1. This CDR3 is 18 amino acids long. The germline V gene encodes CDR1 SEHNR and CDR2 FQNEAQ (reference sequence). V dropped 0 bases and J dropped 9; count of bases not matched to a gene: 17. The DNA for the CDR3 is TGTGCCAGCAGCTTAGCTTCAGGGGGCAGTTTTAGTGCGCTCACGCAGTATTTT. It encodes CASSLASGGSFSALTQYF.

The rearrangement uses TRBV7-2 and TRBJ1-2; possible D gene TRBD1, 5 bases. Trimming shortened V by 7 bases and J by 5 bases, and 20 bases separated the two germline ends. CDR3 length: 15 residues. Germline CDR1 and CDR2: SGHTA and FQGNSA. The CDR3: CASTPTGGVGYGYTF. Here the CDR3 DNA reads TGTGCCAGCACTCCAACGGGGGGGGTGGGGTATGGCTACACCTTC.

Note on this clone: One end of the junction varies from germline; a read error may be responsible. The chain links TRBV5-5 to TRBJ2-6; tentative D call: TRBD1 (8 bases). Germline lookup yields CDR1 SGHKS and CDR2 YYEKEE (reference sequence). The CDR3 is 17 residues long. For the CDR3, the DNA is TGCGCCAGCAGCTCGACAGGGGAGGGGACTGGGGCCAACGTCCTGACTTTC. It is translated as CASSSTGEGTGANVLTF.

The chain uses TRBV5-1 and TRBJ2-1; 7 bases match TRBD1. In germline, CDR1 is SGHRS, CDR2 YFSETQ. With V trimmed by 4 bases and J by 8 bases, 6 bases remained unmatched. The CDR3 consists of 13 residues. CDR3 sequence: CASSPGTEDEQFF. The CDR3 nucleotides read TGCGCCAGCAGCCCCGGGACAGAGGATGAGCAGTTCTTC.

The CDR3: CASSLDRDSYEQYF. DNA for the CDR3: TGCGCCAGCAGCCTAGACCGGGATTCCTACGAGCAGTACTTC. The chain recombines TRBV5-1 with TRBJ2-5, with D possibly TRBD2 on 5 matching bases. The J call may be wrong; the DNA end is better matched by TRBJ2-7. The CDR3 is 14 residues long. Germline V gives CDR1 SGHRS, CDR2 YFSETQ.

This chain links TRBV4-1 with TRBJ2-1; tentatively, D is TRBD2 (5 bases). From germline, CDR1 is MGHRA and CDR2 YSYEKL. The CDR3 is 17 amino acids. The germline V and J ends were trimmed by 0 bases and 0 bases, with 12 bases remaining between them. CDR3 nucleotide sequence: TGCGCCAGCAGCCAAGACCCCCCCCGGGACTCCTACAATGAGCAGTTCTTC. Amino acid sequence: CASSQDPPRDSYNEQFF.

The CDR3 region is CASSLPQVVETQYF. DNA for the CDR3: TGTGCCAGCAGCTTACCCCAGGTGGTAGAGACCCAGTACTTC. The V call is TRBV13, the J call TRBJ2-5; D not resolved. V was shortened by 2 bases and J by 4 bases, with 11 bases between the two germline ends. The CDR3 extends over 14 amino acids. Germline V gene lookup returns CDR1 PRHDT and CDR2 FYEKMQ (reference sequence).

This chain joins TRBV21-1 and TRBJ1-5; TRBD1 is the table's D call and was not checked against the DNA. TRBV21-1 is assigned pseudogene status. The CDR3 is 15 residues long. DNA of the CDR3: TGTGCCAGCAGCAAAGCGGCAGGGGTTAATCAGCCCCAGCATTTT. Its translation: CASSKAAGVNQPQHF.

The chain links TRBV6-5 to TRBJ2-2; no firm D call. The CDR3 spans 14 residues. Germline CDR1 MNHEY, CDR2 SVGAGI. V was clipped by 3 bases and J by 3 bases, with 8 bases between them. CDR3: CASSYRHHTGELFF. CDR3 bases: TGTGCCAGCAGTTATCGACATCACACCGGGGAGCTGTTTTTT.

J is TRBJ2-3 and V is TRBV7-2; no firm D call. The CDR3 totals 15 residues. Germline V CDR1 and CDR2: SGHTA, FQGNSA. The V and J ends lost 6 bases and 5 bases respectively, with 18 bases between them. The CDR3 loop reads CASRAPSLDGDTQYF. The CDR3 nucleotides read TGTGCCAGCAGAGCGCCCTCGCTGGATGGAGATACGCAGTATTTT.

The rearrangement joins TRBV7-2 to TRBJ1-5, with 8 bases aligning to TRBD1. V shed 5 bases, J shed 7 bases, and the junction held 4 bases outside the gene matches. The CDR3 contains 13 residues. Germline V gives CDR1 SGHTA, CDR2 FQGNSA. CDR3 protein: CASSGQGVQPQHF. The CDR3 DNA follows: TGTGCCAGCAGCGGACAGGGAGTCCAGCCCCAGCATTTT.